The rows below give T cell receptor beta chains drawn from one sample of a study of blood T cell repertoires in COVID-19. Some clones are missing from TCRdb's copy, which holds only in-frame ones; the method was immunoSEQ multiplex PCR. The sample has fewer than 60,000 clones, about 82% seen once. Specimen: peripheral blood. These receptors all stem from a woman older than 75 with acute or convalescent COVID-19. The CDR3 runs from the conserved cysteine through the conserved F or W. The D gene is left open where the match is weak. Clone size is given for some rows only: seen once, a few or many times, or a class if the clone is expanded.

>TRBJ1-2|TRBV4-2|NA|NA
CASSQGQDHYGYTF
TGTGCCAGCAGCCAAGGACAGGATCACTATGGCTACACCTTC
>TRBJ2-5|TRBV3-1/TRBV3-2|NA|TRBD1
CASSQTRTGAQETQYF
TGTGCCAGCAGCCAAACCCGGACAGGGGCCCAAGAGACCCAGTACTTC
>TRBJ1-4|TRBV5-1|NA|NA
CASSLTTGPTNEKLFF
TGCGCCAGCAGCTTGACCACAGGGCCAACTAATGAAAAACTGTTTTTT
>TRBJ2-7|TRBV5-6|NA|NA
CASSLLQGIYEQYF
TGTGCCAGCAGCTTGTTGCAGGGGATCTACGAGCAGTACTTC
>TRBJ2-3|TRBV10-3|NA|NA
CAISERTITDTQYF
TGTGCCATCAGTGAGCGGACTATCACAGATACGCAGTATTTT
>TRBJ2-2|TRBV5-1|NA|TRBD1
CASSLSQGAGELFF
TGCGCCAGCAGCTTGTCTCAGGGGGCCGGGGAGCTGTTTTTT
>TRBJ2-2|TRBV7-3|NA|NA
CASSLTANTGELFF
TGTGCCAGCAGCTTAACCGCGAACACCGGGGAGCTGTTTTTT
>TRBJ2-1|TRBV19|NA|TRBD2
CASSISPSGRGNEQFF
TGTGCCAGTAGTATTTCCCCTAGCGGGAGAGGCAATGAGCAGTTCTTC
>TRBJ2-3|TRBV3-1/TRBV3-2|NA|TRBD2
CASSQGLAGGADTQYF
TGTGCCAGCAGCCAAGGTCTAGCGGGAGGGGCAGATACGCAGTATTTT
>TRBJ2-5|TRBV6-2/TRBV6-3|NA|TRBD2
CASSRTSQETQYF
TGTGCCAGCAGCAGGACTAGTCAAGAGACCCAGTACTTC
>TRBJ2-7|TRBV28|NA|TRBD1
CASSYNDRVLSYEQYF
TGTGCCAGCAGCTATAACGACAGGGTTCTCTCCTACGAGCAGTACTTC
>TRBJ1-1|TRBV7-9|NA|NA
CASSPTMRKNTEAFF
TGTGCCAGCAGCCCTACGATGAGGAAGAACACTGAAGCTTTCTTT
>TRBJ2-3|TRBV3-1/TRBV3-2|NA|NA
CASTQGGSTDTQYF
TGTGCCAGCACCCAGGGGGGAAGCACAGATACGCAGTATTTT
>TRBJ2-3|TRBV2|few|TRBD1
CASSFRQGPDTQYF
TGTGCCAGCAGTTTTCGACAGGGTCCAGATACGCAGTATTTT
>TRBJ1-2|TRBV28|NA|TRBD1
CASSSHGQGGFGYTF
TGTGCCAGCAGTTCCCACGGACAGGGGGGATTTGGCTACACCTTC
>TRBJ2-5|TRBV7-3|NA|NA
CASSLGVGGATQYF
TGTGCCAGCAGCTTAGGGGTCGGCGGGGCGACCCAGTACTTC
>TRBJ1-6|TRBV2|NA|TRBD1
CASKPDRGTNSPLHF
TGTGCCAGCAAACCCGACAGGGGGACGAATTCACCCCTCCACTTT
>TRBJ2-2|TRBV2|NA|NA
CASSVVQNTGELFF
TGTGCCAGCAGTGTAGTTCAGAACACCGGGGAGCTGTTTTTT
>TRBJ1-3|TRBV18|NA|TRBD1
CASSPMGTGTNTIYF
TGTGCCAGCTCACCGATGGGGACAGGGACGAACACCATATATTTT
>TRBJ2-5|TRBV5-1|NA|NA
CASSPGQTGQETQYF
TGCGCCAGCAGCCCCGGACAGACCGGCCAAGAGACCCAGTACTTC
>TRBJ2-5|TRBV4-1|NA|NA
CASSQDQRGQETQYF
TGCGCCAGCAGCCAAGATCAAAGGGGTCAAGAGACCCAGTACTTC
>TRBJ2-6|TRBV5-1|NA|NA
CASSLFRGSGANVLTF
TGCGCCAGCAGCTTGTTCAGGGGTTCCGGGGCCAACGTCCTGACTTTC
>TRBJ2-7|TRBV20-1|once|TRBD2
CSASNLAGAYEQYF
TGCAGTGCTAGTAATCTAGCGGGGGCCTACGAGCAGTACTTC